This T cell receptor beta chain appears in the sequencing data of a study of blood T cell repertoires in COVID-19. In the original workflow: By means of reference gene primer amplification, nucleated cell counts were estimated. Profiling relied on immunoSEQ multiplex PCR, and the TCRdb table lists in-frame clones only, not all of them. D and trimming were read from the DNA, whereas the V and J calls and clone size are those reported in that table. Here the sample spans some 7,000 clones, 80% to 90% being singletons. The CDR3 loop spans 19 amino acids. In germline, CDR1 is SGHVT, CDR2 SQSDAQ. Trimming removed 6 bases at V and 0 bases at J, with 24 bases between.

Material for sequencing was peripheral blood. The sequence was collected from a human donor in a cohort sampled during active COVID-19. The donor label of this sample is uncertain. V and J are TRBV7-4 and TRBJ1-5; D uncertain. The DNA of the CDR3 is TGTGCCAGCAGGTCGAACCGGGAATACCGGGGTTATAGCAATCAGCCCCAGCATTTT. Encoded protein: CASRSNREYRGYSNQPQHF.